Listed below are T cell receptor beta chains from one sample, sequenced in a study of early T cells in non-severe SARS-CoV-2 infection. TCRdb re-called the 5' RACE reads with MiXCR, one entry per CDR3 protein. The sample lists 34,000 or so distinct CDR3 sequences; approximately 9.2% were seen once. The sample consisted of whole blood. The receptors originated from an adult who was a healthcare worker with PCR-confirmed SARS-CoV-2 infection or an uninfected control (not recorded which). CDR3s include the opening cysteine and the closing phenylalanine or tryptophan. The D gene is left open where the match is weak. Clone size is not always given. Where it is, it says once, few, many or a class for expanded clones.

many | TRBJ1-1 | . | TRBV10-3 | CAISESSMGREAFF | TGTGCCATCAGTGAGTCGAGTATGGGCAGGGAAGCTTTCTTT
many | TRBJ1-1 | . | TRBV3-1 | CASSQGGARTEAFF | TGTGCCAGCAGCCAGGGGGGCGCAAGAACTGAAGCTTTCTTT
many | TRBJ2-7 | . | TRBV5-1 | CASSPLGSTYEQYF | TGCGCCAGCAGCCCCCTAGGGAGTACCTACGAGCAGTACTTC
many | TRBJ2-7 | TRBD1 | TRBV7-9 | CASSLVGQAIQYEQYF | TGTGCCAGCAGCTTAGTGGGACAGGCCATACAATACGAGCAGTACTTC
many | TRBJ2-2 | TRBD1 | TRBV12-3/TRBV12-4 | CASGRGTAYGGELFF | TGTGCCAGCGGACGAGGGACAGCCTATGGGGGGGAGCTGTTTTTT
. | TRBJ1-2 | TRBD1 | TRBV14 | CASSPRLGGHHGYTF | TGTGCCAGCAGTCCAAGGCTAGGGGGCCACCATGGCTACACCTTC
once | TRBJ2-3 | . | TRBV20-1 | CSARRGETDTQYF | TGCAGTGCTAGAAGGGGGGAGACAGATACGCAGTATTTT
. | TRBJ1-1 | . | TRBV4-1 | CASSQEGRKNTEAFF | TGCGCCAGCAGCCAAGAGGGACGGAAGAACACTGAAGCTTTCTTT
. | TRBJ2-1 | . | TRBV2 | CASTSRLEPDEQFF | TGTGCCAGCACCAGTCGGCTCGAACCCGATGAGCAGTTCTTC
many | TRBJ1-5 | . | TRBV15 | CATEDSNNQPQHF | TGTGCCACCGAAGACAGCAACAATCAGCCCCAGCATTTT
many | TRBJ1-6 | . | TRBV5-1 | CASSLDEQGKSPLHF | TGCGCCAGCAGCTTGGATGAACAAGGAAAGTCACCCCTCCACTTT
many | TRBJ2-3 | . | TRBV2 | CASSHRLGTDTQYF | TGTGCCAGCAGCCACCGACTAGGCACAGATACGCAGTATTTT
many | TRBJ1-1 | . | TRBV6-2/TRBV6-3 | CASSNRLTGMNTEAFF | TGTGCCAGCAGTAATCGACTGACAGGAATGAACACTGAAGCTTTCTTT
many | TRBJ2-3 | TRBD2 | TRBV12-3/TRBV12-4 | CASSLGLAGGRTDTQYF | TGTGCCAGCAGTTTGGGACTAGCGGGGGGGCGGACAGATACGCAGTATTTT
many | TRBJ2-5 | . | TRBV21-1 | CASSCRLPGQNQETQYF | TGTGCCAGCAGCTGCCGCCTACCGGGACAGAACCAAGAGACCCAGTACTTC
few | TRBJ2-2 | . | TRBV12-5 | CASGLPNTGELFF | TGTGCTAGTGGTTTGCCAAACACCGGGGAGCTGTTTTTT
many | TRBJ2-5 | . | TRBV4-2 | CASSQEEGEVGETQYF | TGTGCCAGCAGCCAAGAGGAGGGGGAGGTCGGGGAGACCCAGTACTTC
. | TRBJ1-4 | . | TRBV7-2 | CASSRWGGNEKLFF | TGTGCCAGCAGCCGCTGGGGGGGGAATGAAAAACTGTTTTTT
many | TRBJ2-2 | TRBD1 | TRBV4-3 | CASSPRTGGNTGELFF | TGCGCCAGCAGCCCCCGGACAGGGGGTAACACCGGGGAGCTGTTTTTT
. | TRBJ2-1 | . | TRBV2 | CASSINLVVEQFF | TGTGCCAGCAGTATAAATTTAGTGGTTGAGCAGTTCTTC
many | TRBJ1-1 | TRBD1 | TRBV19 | CASSIRTGGTEAFF | TGTGCCAGTAGTATCCGGACAGGGGGGACTGAAGCTTTCTTT
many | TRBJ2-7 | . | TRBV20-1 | CSAREEPGALTIEQYF | TGCAGTGCAAGAGAGGAACCGGGGGCGCTTACTATCGAGCAGTACTTC
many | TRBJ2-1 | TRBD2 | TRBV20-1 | CSAGTSGKFF | TGCAGTGCTGGGACTAGCGGAAAGTTCTTC
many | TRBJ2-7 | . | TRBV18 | CASSLRDFLEQYF | TGTGCCAGCTCACTCCGGGACTTCCTCGAGCAGTACTTC
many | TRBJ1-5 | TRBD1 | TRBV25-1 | CASSESSRDRALFCQPQHF | TGTGCCAGCAGTGAGAGCTCCCGGGACAGGGCGCTATTTTGCCAGCCCCAGCATTTT
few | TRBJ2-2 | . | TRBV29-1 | CSTGAVGELFF | TGCAGCACAGGCGCGGTCGGGGAGCTGTTTTTT
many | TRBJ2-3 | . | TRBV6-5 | CASSYGLGADTQYF | TGTGCCAGCAGTTACGGGCTGGGGGCAGATACGCAGTATTTT
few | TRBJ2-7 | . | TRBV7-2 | CASSLGEREQYF | TGTGCCAGCAGCTTGGGGGAACGAGAGCAGTACTTC
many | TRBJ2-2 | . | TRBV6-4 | CASSVTTDRNTGELFF | TGTGCCAGCAGCGTAACGACAGACCGGAACACCGGGGAGCTGTTTTTT
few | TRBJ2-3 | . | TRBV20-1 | CSARVPAVYLKDTQYF | TGCAGTGCTAGAGTGCCAGCGGTATACCTCAAGGATACGCAGTATTTT
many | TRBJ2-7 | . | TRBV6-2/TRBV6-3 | CASRYGQLSEQYF | TGTGCCAGCAGATACGGACAGCTAAGCGAGCAGTACTTC
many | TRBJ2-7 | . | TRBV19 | CASSIEMTVSYEQYF | TGTGCCAGTAGTATAGAGATGACAGTCTCCTACGAGCAGTACTTC
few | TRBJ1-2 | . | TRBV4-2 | CASSPTGGRRSFNGYTF | TGTGCCAGCAGCCCAACCGGGGGCAGGCGAAGTTTCAATGGCTACACCTTC
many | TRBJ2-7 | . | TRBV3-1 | CASGEQVLGSHEQYF | TGTGCCAGCGGAGAGCAGGTACTAGGAAGCCACGAGCAGTACTTC
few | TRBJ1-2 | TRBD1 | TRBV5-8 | CASSLRTGGNHGYTF | TGTGCCAGCAGCCTTCGGACAGGGGGGAACCATGGCTACACCTTC
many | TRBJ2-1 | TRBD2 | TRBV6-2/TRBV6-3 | CASTRAGASEQFF | TGTGCCAGCACCAGAGCGGGGGCCAGTGAGCAGTTCTTC
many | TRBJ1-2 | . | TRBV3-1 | CASSLNGQVYGYTF | TGTGCCAGCAGCCTTAACGGGCAGGTCTATGGCTACACCTTC
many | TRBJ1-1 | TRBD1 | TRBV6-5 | CASSYSIGTETNTEAFF | TGTGCCAGCAGTTACTCGATAGGGACAGAAACGAACACTGAAGCTTTCTTT
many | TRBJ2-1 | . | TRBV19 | CASTTGTSYYNEQFF | TGTGCCAGTACCACCGGGACCTCCTACTACAATGAGCAGTTCTTC
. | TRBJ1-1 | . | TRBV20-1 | CSANALMNTEAFF | TGCAGTGCTAATGCACTTATGAACACTGAAGCTTTCTTT
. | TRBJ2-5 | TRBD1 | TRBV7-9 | CASSLSDRAWETQYF | TGTGCCAGCAGCCTATCGGACAGGGCCTGGGAGACCCAGTACTTC
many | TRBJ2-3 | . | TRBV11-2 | CASSLDRGKGTDTQYF | TGTGCCAGCAGCTTAGATCGGGGAAAGGGCACAGATACGCAGTATTTT
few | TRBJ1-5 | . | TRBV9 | CASSVDSNLNQPQHF | TGTGCCAGCAGCGTAGACAGTAACCTCAATCAGCCCCAGCATTTT
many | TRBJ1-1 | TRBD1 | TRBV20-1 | CSASGTDGTEAFF | TGCAGTGCTTCCGGGACAGACGGCACTGAAGCTTTCTTT
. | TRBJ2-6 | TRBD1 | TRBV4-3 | CASSRAGTGGSGANVLTF | TGCGCCAGCAGCCGCGCCGGGACAGGGGGCTCTGGGGCCAACGTCCTGACTTTC
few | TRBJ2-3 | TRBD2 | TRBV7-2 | CASSPVMSSGGNTQYF | TGTGCCAGCAGCCCAGTAATGTCTAGCGGGGGGAATACGCAGTATTTT
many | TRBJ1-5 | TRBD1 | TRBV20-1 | CSATGTGLEPQHF | TGCAGTGCAACCGGGACAGGGTTGGAGCCCCAGCATTTT
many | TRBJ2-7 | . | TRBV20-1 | CSARDRRGSSYEQYF | TGCAGTGCTAGAGATCGGAGGGGGAGTTCCTACGAGCAGTACTTC
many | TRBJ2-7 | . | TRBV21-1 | CASSIHEQYF | TGTGCCAGCAGCATCCACGAGCAGTACTTC
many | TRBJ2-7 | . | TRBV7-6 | CASSLGGSGYEQYF | TGTGCCAGCAGCTTAGGGGGATCGGGCTACGAGCAGTACTTC
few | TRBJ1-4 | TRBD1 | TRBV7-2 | CASSLSGTVNEKLFF | TGTGCCAGCAGCCTTTCCGGGACAGTGAATGAAAAACTGTTTTTT
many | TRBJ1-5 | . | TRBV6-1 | CASSEGGIYQPQHF | TGTGCCAGCAGTGAAGGCGGCATTTATCAGCCCCAGCATTTT
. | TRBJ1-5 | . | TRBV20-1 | CSARGKGSGDQPQHF | TGCAGTGCTAGGGGTAAAGGCTCGGGGGATCAGCCCCAGCATTTT